This T cell receptor beta chain was identified in a study of T cell clonality in common variable immunodeficiency. Study findings and constraints: Shared TCRbeta clones were fewer between CVID subjects than controls. Compared with healthy controls, CVID subjects showed increased TCRbeta clonality, mostly in about a third.

In regard to this clone: Its antigen is not identified. The junction does not match germline at one end; this may be a read error. The CDR3 is cut off 3 residues early in the read; its end comes from the germline J gene. Other nucleotide sequences in the sample specify the same CDR3.

Sequencing input was equivalent genomic DNA from CVID and controls. Using immunoSEQ multiplex PCR, the repertoire was profiled, and TCRdb retains in-frame clones only, with some absent. The sample contains 40,000 to 65,000 clones, none of them singletons. Both groups were predominantly of Caucasian heritage. This CDR3 region has 15 residues. Germline V CDR1 and CDR2: SGHKS, YYEKEE (reference sequence). Sample: peripheral blood mononuclear cells. The receptor was isolated from a person aged 18 to 75 in good health. J is TRBJ1-3 and V is TRBV5-5; a possible D gene is TRBD1 (6 bases). The covered CDR3 bases are TGTGCTAGCAGCTTGTCGACAGGCTCTGGAAACACG. Protein product: CASSLSTGSGNT. The complete CDR3 reads CASSLSTGSGNTIYF. Filled out from reference TRBV5-5 and TRBJ1-3, the complete variable domain reads DAGVTQSPTHLIKTRGQQVTLRCSPISGHKSVSWYQQVLGQGPQFIFQYYEKEERGRGNFPDRFSARQFPNYSSELNVNALLLGDSALYLCASSLSTGSGNTIYFGEGSWLTVV.